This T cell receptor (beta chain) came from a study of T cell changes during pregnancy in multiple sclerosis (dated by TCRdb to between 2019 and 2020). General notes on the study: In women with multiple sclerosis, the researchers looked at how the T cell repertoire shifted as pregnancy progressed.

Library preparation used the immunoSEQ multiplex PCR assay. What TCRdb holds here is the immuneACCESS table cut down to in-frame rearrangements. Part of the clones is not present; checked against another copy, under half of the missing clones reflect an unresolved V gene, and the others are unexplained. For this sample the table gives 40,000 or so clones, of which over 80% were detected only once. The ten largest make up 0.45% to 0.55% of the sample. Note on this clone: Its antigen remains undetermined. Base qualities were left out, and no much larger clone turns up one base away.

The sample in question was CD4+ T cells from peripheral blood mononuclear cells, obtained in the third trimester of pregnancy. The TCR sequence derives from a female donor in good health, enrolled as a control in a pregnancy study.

The DNA reads TGTGCCAGCATTTCAACAGGGCGGAAAAACATTCAGTACTTC. Translated, it gives CASISTGRKNIQYF. The chain is encoded by TRBV28 joined to TRBJ2-4, with a tentative D gene TRBD1 over 6 matching bases. The CDR3 runs 14 amino acids, cysteine and phenylalanine included. Only CDR3 DNA remains: 42 bases, in frame from the first base. V was cut back by 7 bases and J by 4 bases, leaving a gap of 14 bases between them. From the germline V gene, CDR1 is MDHEN and CDR2 is SYDVKM.